A selection of T cell receptor beta chains follows, all from one sample in a study of blood T cell repertoires in COVID-19. Data came from immunoSEQ multiplex PCR; TCRdb stores just in-frame clones and leaves some out. The sample consists of around 140,000 clones, more than 85% of them appearing once. Sequencing was performed on peripheral blood. The receptor set was obtained from a man in his fifties or sixties with active or convalescent COVID-19. The CDR3 runs from the conserved cysteine through the conserved F or W. D genes are given only for firm matches. Clone sizes are given selectively: once, few, many, or a class where the clone is expanded.

D gene: -
clone size: -
J gene: TRBJ1-4
V gene: TRBV28
CDR3 DNA: TGTGCCAGCAGCCGTAAACAGCCAACTAATGAAAAACTGTTTTTT
CDR3 protein: CASSRKQPTNEKLFF

D gene: TRBD2
clone size: -
J gene: TRBJ2-1
V gene: TRBV28
CDR3 DNA: TGTGCCAGCAGTTTCCCCACTAGCGGGAGGGCTCTGAGCAATGAGCAGTTCTTC
CDR3 protein: CASSFPTSGRALSNEQFF

D gene: -
clone size: -
J gene: TRBJ1-2
V gene: TRBV6-5
CDR3 DNA: TGTGCCAGCAGTTACGAGGTGGATTATGGCTACACCTTC
CDR3 protein: CASSYEVDYGYTF

D gene: TRBD1
clone size: -
J gene: TRBJ1-2
V gene: TRBV6-5
CDR3 DNA: TGTGCCAGCAGTCCCCGACAGGGGCGCAACCCATACACCTTC
CDR3 protein: CASSPRQGRNPYTF

D gene: -
clone size: -
J gene: TRBJ1-6
V gene: TRBV10-1
CDR3 DNA: TGCGCCAGCAGGGCTAAGTCTGGCGGGAATTCACCCCTCCACTTT
CDR3 protein: CASRAKSGGNSPLHF

D gene: -
clone size: -
J gene: TRBJ2-1
V gene: TRBV2
CDR3 DNA: TGTGCCAGCAGTTCCGAGGGCGAGGATGAGCAGTTCTTC
CDR3 protein: CASSSEGEDEQFF

D gene: TRBD1
clone size: -
J gene: TRBJ2-7
V gene: TRBV7-2
CDR3 DNA: TGTGCCAGCAGCACCTCGACAGGGAACTACGAGCAGTACTTC
CDR3 protein: CASSTSTGNYEQYF

D gene: -
clone size: -
J gene: TRBJ1-1
V gene: TRBV7-8
CDR3 DNA: TGTGCCAGCAGCTTAAAAAGACAGTTGAACACTGAAGCTTTCTTT
CDR3 protein: CASSLKRQLNTEAFF

D gene: TRBD1
clone size: -
J gene: TRBJ2-1
V gene: TRBV18
CDR3 DNA: TGTGCCAGCTCACCAGGGACAGGGTCTTACAATGAGCAGTTCTTC
CDR3 protein: CASSPGTGSYNEQFF

D gene: -
clone size: -
J gene: TRBJ1-5
V gene: TRBV6-6
CDR3 DNA: TGTGCCAGCAGTTACGGGGAGAATCAGCCCCAGCATTTT
CDR3 protein: CASSYGENQPQHF

D gene: -
clone size: once
J gene: TRBJ2-7
V gene: TRBV5-6
CDR3 DNA: TGTGCCAGCAGCTTCCGTCGGTCCTACGAGCAGTACTTC
CDR3 protein: CASSFRRSYEQYF

D gene: TRBD2
clone size: -
J gene: TRBJ2-7
V gene: TRBV7-2
CDR3 DNA: TGTGCCAGCAGCTTAAGGACTAGCGGGAATAGTGGCGAGCAGTACTTC
CDR3 protein: CASSLRTSGNSGEQYF

D gene: TRBD1
clone size: -
J gene: TRBJ1-1
V gene: TRBV4-2
CDR3 DNA: TGTGCCAGCAGCCAGAAAGAGGGGGCCGGGAGCACTGAAGCTTTCTTT
CDR3 protein: CASSQKEGAGSTEAFF

D gene: -
clone size: once
J gene: TRBJ2-5
V gene: TRBV4-3
CDR3 DNA: TGCGCCAGCAGCTCTTTAAGGGGCGGAGAGACCCAGTACTTC
CDR3 protein: CASSSLRGGETQYF

D gene: -
clone size: -
J gene: TRBJ2-1
V gene: TRBV11-2
CDR3 DNA: TGTGCCAGCAGCTTATCCCCAGGCTCCTACAATGAGCAGTTCTTC
CDR3 protein: CASSLSPGSYNEQFF

D gene: -
clone size: -
J gene: TRBJ2-7
V gene: TRBV10-2
CDR3 DNA: TGCGCCAGCAGTGAAGATGCGAGCTCCTACGAGCAGTACTTC
CDR3 protein: CASSEDASSYEQYF

D gene: TRBD1
clone size: -
J gene: TRBJ1-5
V gene: TRBV11-1
CDR3 DNA: TGTGCCAGCAGCCAATCCAGGGGGCCACGTAGTCAGCCCCAGCATTTT
CDR3 protein: CASSQSRGPRSQPQHF

D gene: TRBD2
clone size: once
J gene: TRBJ2-2
V gene: TRBV27
CDR3 DNA: TGTGCCAGCAGCTACCGACTAGCGGGAGTCTCGGAGGGTTCCACCGGGGAGCTGTTTTTT
CDR3 protein: CASSYRLAGVSEGSTGELFF

D gene: TRBD1
clone size: -
J gene: TRBJ1-1
V gene: TRBV2
CDR3 DNA: TGTGCCAGCAGGCCTACAGGGGATTCGGGAGAAGCTTTCTTT
CDR3 protein: CASRPTGDSGEAFF

D gene: -
clone size: -
J gene: TRBJ1-1
V gene: TRBV23-1
CDR3 DNA: TGCGCCAGCAGTCAATCAAGTAGTAGAAGAGGGGGGGGAACTAACACTGAAGCTTTCTTT
CDR3 protein: CASSQSSSRRGGGTNTEAFF

D gene: TRBD1
clone size: once
J gene: TRBJ1-5
V gene: TRBV6-2/TRBV6-3
CDR3 DNA: TGTGCCAGCAGTTACGGGCAGGGGGCTGTTCAGCCCCAGCATTTT
CDR3 protein: CASSYGQGAVQPQHF

D gene: -
clone size: -
J gene: TRBJ2-7
V gene: TRBV29-1
CDR3 DNA: TGCAGCGTTGGGGACTGGGAGACTCGGTACTTC
CDR3 protein: CSVGDWETRYF

D gene: -
clone size: -
J gene: TRBJ1-1
V gene: TRBV18
CDR3 DNA: TGTGCCAGCTCGTACCCGGCGGGAGGCACTGAAGCTTTCTTT
CDR3 protein: CASSYPAGGTEAFF

D gene: -
clone size: -
J gene: TRBJ1-5
V gene: TRBV6-5
CDR3 DNA: TGTGCCAGCAGTTACTCATACGGTAGCAATCAGCCCCAGCATTTT
CDR3 protein: CASSYSYGSNQPQHF

D gene: TRBD2
clone size: -
J gene: TRBJ2-7
V gene: TRBV10-1
CDR3 DNA: TGCGCCAGCTCCGGGGGGGCCCTTACAAAGGGGTTCCTACGAACTCCCGAGCAGTACTTC
CDR3 protein: CASSGGALTKGFLRTPEQYF

D gene: -
clone size: few
J gene: TRBJ1-4
V gene: TRBV9
CDR3 DNA: TGTGCCAGCAGCGTATACCTAGATAATGAAAAACTGTTTTTT
CDR3 protein: CASSVYLDNEKLFF

D gene: -
clone size: once
J gene: TRBJ2-4
V gene: TRBV2
CDR3 DNA: TGTGCCAGCAGTGAAGAGCCTGTAGCCAAAAACATTCAGTACTTC
CDR3 protein: CASSEEPVAKNIQYF

D gene: -
clone size: -
J gene: TRBJ2-1
V gene: TRBV11-2
CDR3 DNA: TGTGCCAGCAGCACCCCTCGGCGGACAGTTCCGCAACTCAATGAGCAGTTCTTC
CDR3 protein: CASSTPRRTVPQLNEQFF

D gene: TRBD1
clone size: -
J gene: TRBJ2-5
V gene: TRBV3-1/TRBV3-2
CDR3 DNA: TGTGCCAGCAGCAAACAGGGGGCCGGTAAAGAGACCCAGTACTTC
CDR3 protein: CASSKQGAGKETQYF

D gene: TRBD1
clone size: -
J gene: TRBJ2-3
V gene: TRBV5-4
CDR3 DNA: TGTGCCAGCAGCTTGGACAGGGGGAGCACAGATACGCAGTATTTT
CDR3 protein: CASSLDRGSTDTQYF

D gene: -
clone size: -
J gene: TRBJ1-3
V gene: TRBV18
CDR3 DNA: TGTGCCAGCGCCCGCGGAGAATCTGGAAACACCATATATTTT
CDR3 protein: CASARGESGNTIYF

D gene: TRBD2
clone size: few
J gene: TRBJ2-7
V gene: TRBV3-1/TRBV3-2
CDR3 DNA: TGTGCCAGCAGCCAAACCTCTAGCGGCGTCTACGAGCAGTACTTC
CDR3 protein: CASSQTSSGVYEQYF

D gene: TRBD2
clone size: -
J gene: TRBJ2-1
V gene: TRBV7-3
CDR3 DNA: TGTGCCAGCAGCCCCGGGGGGCTAGCGGGGGGCGTAAGCTCCTACAATGAGCAGTTCTTC
CDR3 protein: CASSPGGLAGGVSSYNEQFF

D gene: -
clone size: -
J gene: TRBJ1-1
V gene: TRBV27
CDR3 DNA: TGTGCCAGCAGTTTAGGGTGGGCTCACACTGAAGCTTTCTTT
CDR3 protein: CASSLGWAHTEAFF

D gene: -
clone size: -
J gene: TRBJ2-2
V gene: TRBV6-1
CDR3 DNA: TGTGCCAGCAGTGAACTAGCTACCACCGGGGAGCTGTTTTTT
CDR3 protein: CASSELATTGELFF

D gene: -
clone size: -
J gene: TRBJ1-4
V gene: TRBV29-1
CDR3 DNA: TGCAGCGTGGCCGGGAGGGTTGCAACTAATGAAAAACTGTTTTTT
CDR3 protein: CSVAGRVATNEKLFF

D gene: TRBD1
clone size: -
J gene: TRBJ2-5
V gene: TRBV5-1
CDR3 DNA: TGCGCCAGCAGCTCGACGACAGGGGGCCAAGAGACCCAGTACTTC
CDR3 protein: CASSSTTGGQETQYF

D gene: -
clone size: -
J gene: TRBJ1-1
V gene: TRBV7-2
CDR3 DNA: TGTGCCAGCAGCCCTCAGCAGGGAGGGGACACTGAAGCTTTCTTT
CDR3 protein: CASSPQQGGDTEAFF

D gene: TRBD1
clone size: -
J gene: TRBJ2-2
V gene: TRBV2
CDR3 DNA: TGTGCCAGCAGCCCCGCCGGGACAGCGAACACCGGGGAGCTGTTTTTT
CDR3 protein: CASSPAGTANTGELFF

D gene: TRBD1
clone size: -
J gene: TRBJ1-2
V gene: TRBV9
CDR3 DNA: TGTGCCAGCACTTCGGGACAGGATGTTCCTGGCTACACCTTC
CDR3 protein: CASTSGQDVPGYTF

D gene: -
clone size: -
J gene: TRBJ2-7
V gene: TRBV2
CDR3 DNA: TGTGCCAGCAGTACTACCTACGAGCAGTACTTC
CDR3 protein: CASSTTYEQYF

D gene: -
clone size: -
J gene: TRBJ2-7
V gene: TRBV21-1
CDR3 DNA: TGTGCCAGCAGCAATAGGGACTACCCGACCCCCTACGAGCAGTACTTC
CDR3 protein: CASSNRDYPTPYEQYF

D gene: TRBD1
clone size: few
J gene: TRBJ2-7
V gene: TRBV11-1
CDR3 DNA: TGTGCCAGCAGCTTACTGGGACAGGGAGTGTTCGAGCAGTACTTC
CDR3 protein: CASSLLGQGVFEQYF

D gene: TRBD1
clone size: -
J gene: TRBJ2-5
V gene: TRBV3-1/TRBV3-2
CDR3 DNA: TGTGCCAGCAGCGCTCGACAGGGGGCCAACTGGAGGGAGACCCAGTACTTC
CDR3 protein: CASSARQGANWRETQYF

D gene: TRBD1
clone size: -
J gene: TRBJ1-1
V gene: TRBV7-9
CDR3 DNA: TGTGCCAGCAGCCCGGACAGGGGCCTTGAAGCTTTCTTT
CDR3 protein: CASSPDRGLEAFF

D gene: TRBD1
clone size: -
J gene: TRBJ1-4
V gene: TRBV3-1/TRBV3-2
CDR3 DNA: TGTGCCAGCAGCCAAGATCAAGGGACAGGGAGTGAAAAACTGTTTTTT
CDR3 protein: CASSQDQGTGSEKLFF

D gene: TRBD1
clone size: -
J gene: TRBJ1-2
V gene: TRBV5-3
CDR3 DNA: TGTGCCAGAAGCCCAGGGGGCAACTATGGCTACACCTTC
CDR3 protein: CARSPGGNYGYTF

D gene: -
clone size: -
J gene: TRBJ2-5
V gene: TRBV4-3
CDR3 DNA: TGCGCCAGCAGCCAAGATGGGGCCGTTCGGGAGACCCAGTACTTC
CDR3 protein: CASSQDGAVRETQYF

D gene: TRBD2
clone size: -
J gene: TRBJ2-5
V gene: TRBV27
CDR3 DNA: TGTGCCACCGCAGACACTAGCGGGGGGACCCAGTACTTC
CDR3 protein: CATADTSGGTQYF

D gene: -
clone size: -
J gene: TRBJ2-1
V gene: TRBV6-5
CDR3 DNA: TGTGCCAGCAGTTACTCCGGGGGAATTGAGCAGTTCTTC
CDR3 protein: CASSYSGGIEQFF